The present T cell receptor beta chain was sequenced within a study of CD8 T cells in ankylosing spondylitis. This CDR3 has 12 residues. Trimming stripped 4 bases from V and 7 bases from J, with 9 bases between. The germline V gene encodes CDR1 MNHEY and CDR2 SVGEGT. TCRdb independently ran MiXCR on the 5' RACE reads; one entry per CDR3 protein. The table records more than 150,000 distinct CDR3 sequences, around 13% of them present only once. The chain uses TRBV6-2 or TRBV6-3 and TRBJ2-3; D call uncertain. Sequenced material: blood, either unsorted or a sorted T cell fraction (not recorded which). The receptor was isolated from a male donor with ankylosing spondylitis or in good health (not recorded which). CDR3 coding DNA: TGTGCCAGCAGTTTGGATAGTTATACGCAGTATTTT. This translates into CASSLDSYTQYF.